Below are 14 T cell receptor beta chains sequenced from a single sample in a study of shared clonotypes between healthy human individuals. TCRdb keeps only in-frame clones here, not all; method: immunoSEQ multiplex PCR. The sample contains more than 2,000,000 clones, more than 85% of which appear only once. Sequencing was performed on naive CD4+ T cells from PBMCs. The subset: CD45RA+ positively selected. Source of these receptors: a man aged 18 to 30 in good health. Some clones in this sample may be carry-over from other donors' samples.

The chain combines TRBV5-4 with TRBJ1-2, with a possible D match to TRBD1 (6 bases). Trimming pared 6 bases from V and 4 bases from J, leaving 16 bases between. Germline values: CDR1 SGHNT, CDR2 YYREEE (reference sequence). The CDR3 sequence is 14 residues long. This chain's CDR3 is CASNEEGRGYGYTF. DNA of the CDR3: TGTGCCAGCAACGAGGAGGGCAGGGGCTATGGCTACACCTTC. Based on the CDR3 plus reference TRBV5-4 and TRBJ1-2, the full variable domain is ETGVTQSPTHLIKTRGQQVTLRCSSQSGHNTVSWYQQALGQGPQFIFQYYREEENGRGNFPPRFSGLQFPNYSSELNVNALELDDSALYLCASNEEGRGYGYTFGSGTRLTVV.

CDR3 residues: CASSWGRVGQSNQPQHF. CDR3 nucleotides: TGTGCCAGCAGTTGGGGCAGGGTAGGCCAAAGCAATCAGCCCCAGCATTTT. J is TRBJ1-5 and V is TRBV2, with a tentative D call TRBD1 (5 bases). The CDR3 is made up of 17 amino acids. Trimming cost V 5 bases and J 1 base, with 18 bases left between them. CDR1 SNHLY and CDR2 FYNNEI come from the germline V gene.

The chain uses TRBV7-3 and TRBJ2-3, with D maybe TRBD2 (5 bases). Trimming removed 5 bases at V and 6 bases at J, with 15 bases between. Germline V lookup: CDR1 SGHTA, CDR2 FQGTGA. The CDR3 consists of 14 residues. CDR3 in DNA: TGTGCCAGCAGCGAGGGCCCCCGTGGGGATACGCAGTATTTT. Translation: CASSEGPRGDTQYF.

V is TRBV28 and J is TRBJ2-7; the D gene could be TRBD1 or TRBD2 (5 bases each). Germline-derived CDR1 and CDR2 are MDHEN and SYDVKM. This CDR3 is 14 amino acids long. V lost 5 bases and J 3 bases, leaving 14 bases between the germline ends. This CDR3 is CASSLGTVNYEQYF. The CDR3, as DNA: TGTGCCAGCAGTCTAGGGACCGTCAACTACGAGCAGTACTTC.

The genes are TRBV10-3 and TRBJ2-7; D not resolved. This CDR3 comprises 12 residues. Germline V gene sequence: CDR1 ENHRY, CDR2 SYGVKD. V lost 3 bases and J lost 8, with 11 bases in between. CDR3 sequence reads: CAISDAPEKQYF. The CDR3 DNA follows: TGTGCCATCAGTGACGCCCCCGAGAAGCAGTACTTC.

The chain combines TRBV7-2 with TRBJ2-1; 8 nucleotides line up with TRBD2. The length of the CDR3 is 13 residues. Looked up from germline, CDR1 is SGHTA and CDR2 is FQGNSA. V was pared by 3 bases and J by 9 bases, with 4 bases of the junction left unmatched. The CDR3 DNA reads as TGTGCCAGCAGCTTCAAAGCGGGAGCTGAGCAGTTCTTC. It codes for CASSFKAGAEQFF.

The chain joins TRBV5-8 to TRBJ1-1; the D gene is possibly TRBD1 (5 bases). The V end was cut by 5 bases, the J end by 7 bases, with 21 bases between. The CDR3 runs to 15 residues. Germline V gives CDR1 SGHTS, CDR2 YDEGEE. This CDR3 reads CASSHEAELGGEAFF. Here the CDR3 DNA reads TGTGCCAGCAGTCACGAGGCGGAACTTGGGGGTGAAGCTTTCTTT.

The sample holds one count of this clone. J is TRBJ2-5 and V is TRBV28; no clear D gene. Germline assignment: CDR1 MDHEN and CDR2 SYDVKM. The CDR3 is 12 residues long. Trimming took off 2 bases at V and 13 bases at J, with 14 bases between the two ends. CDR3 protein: CASSLGGLPVYF. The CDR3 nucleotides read TGTGCCAGCAGTTTAGGCGGTCTTCCTGTGTACTTC.

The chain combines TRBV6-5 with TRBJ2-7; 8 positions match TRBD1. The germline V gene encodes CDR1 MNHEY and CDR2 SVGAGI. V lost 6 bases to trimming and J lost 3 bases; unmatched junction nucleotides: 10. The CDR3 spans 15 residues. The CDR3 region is CASRPPWTGSYEQYF. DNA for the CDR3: TGTGCCAGCAGACCCCCATGGACAGGGAGCTACGAGCAGTACTTC.

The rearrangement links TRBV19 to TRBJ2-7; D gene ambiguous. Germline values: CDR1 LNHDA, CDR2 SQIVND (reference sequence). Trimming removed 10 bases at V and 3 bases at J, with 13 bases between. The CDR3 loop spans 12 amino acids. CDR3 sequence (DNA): TGTGCCACCCCCCATGGAATCTACGAGCAGTACTTC. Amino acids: CATPHGIYEQYF.

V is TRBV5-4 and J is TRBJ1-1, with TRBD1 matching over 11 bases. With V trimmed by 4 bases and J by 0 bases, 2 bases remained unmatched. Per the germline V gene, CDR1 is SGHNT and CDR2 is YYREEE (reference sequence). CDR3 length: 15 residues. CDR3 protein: CASSPGQGVNTEAFF. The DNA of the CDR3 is TGTGCCAGCAGCCCGGGACAGGGGGTGAACACTGAAGCTTTCTTT.

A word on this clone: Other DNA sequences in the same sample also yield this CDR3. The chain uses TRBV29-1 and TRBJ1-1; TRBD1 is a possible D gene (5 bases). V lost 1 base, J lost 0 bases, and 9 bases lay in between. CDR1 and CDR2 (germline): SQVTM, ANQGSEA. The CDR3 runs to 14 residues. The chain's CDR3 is CSVEGRVMNTEAFF. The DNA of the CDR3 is TGCAGCGTTGAAGGCAGGGTCATGAACACTGAAGCTTTCTTT.

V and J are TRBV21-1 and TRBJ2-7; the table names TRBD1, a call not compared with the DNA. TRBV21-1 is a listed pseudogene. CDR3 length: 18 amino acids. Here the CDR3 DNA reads TGTGCCAGCAGCAAAGGAGATTCGGGACAGGGGTGCCTGGGAGAGCAGTACTTC. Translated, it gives CASSKGDSGQGCLGEQYF.

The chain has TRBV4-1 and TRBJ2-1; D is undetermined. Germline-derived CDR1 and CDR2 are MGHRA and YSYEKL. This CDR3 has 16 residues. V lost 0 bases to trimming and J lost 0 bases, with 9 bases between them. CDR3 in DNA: TGCGCCAGCAGCCAAGACGGTCGCAGCTCCTACAATGAGCAGTTCTTC. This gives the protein CASSQDGRSSYNEQFF.